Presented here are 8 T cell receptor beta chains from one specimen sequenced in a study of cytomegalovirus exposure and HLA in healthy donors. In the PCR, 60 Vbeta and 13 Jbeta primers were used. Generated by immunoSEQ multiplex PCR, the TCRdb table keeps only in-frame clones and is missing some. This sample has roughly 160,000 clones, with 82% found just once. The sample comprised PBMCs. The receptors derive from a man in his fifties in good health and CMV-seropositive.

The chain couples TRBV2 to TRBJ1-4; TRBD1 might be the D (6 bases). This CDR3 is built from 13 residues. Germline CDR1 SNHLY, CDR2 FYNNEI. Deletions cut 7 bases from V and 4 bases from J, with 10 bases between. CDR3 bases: TGTGCCAGCACAGGACAGCTTAATGAAAAACTGTTTTTT. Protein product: CASTGQLNEKLFF. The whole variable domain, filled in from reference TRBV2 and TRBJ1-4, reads EPEVTQTPSHQVTQMGQEVILRCVPISNHLYFYWYRQILGQKVEFLVSFYNNEISEKSEIFDDQFSVERPDGSNFTLKIRSTKLEDSAMYFCASTGQLNEKLFFGSGTQLSVL.

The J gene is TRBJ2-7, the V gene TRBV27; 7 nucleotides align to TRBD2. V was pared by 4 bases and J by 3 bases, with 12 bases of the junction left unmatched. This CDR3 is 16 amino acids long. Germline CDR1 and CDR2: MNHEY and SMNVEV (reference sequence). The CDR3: CASSSITGTTLYEQYF. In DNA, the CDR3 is TGTGCCAGCAGTTCGATAACCGGGACTACGCTCTACGAGCAGTACTTC.

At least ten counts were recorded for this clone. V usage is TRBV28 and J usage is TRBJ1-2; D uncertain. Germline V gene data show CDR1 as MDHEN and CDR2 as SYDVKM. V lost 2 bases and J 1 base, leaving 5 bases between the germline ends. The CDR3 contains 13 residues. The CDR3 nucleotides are TGTGCCAGCAGTTTAGTCAGTAACTATGGCTACACCTTC. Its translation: CASSLVSNYGYTF.

CDR3: CAWKPGHTYEQYF. The CDR3 DNA follows: TGTGCCTGGAAACCGGGTCATACGTACGAGCAGTACTTC. V gene TRBV30 combines with J gene TRBJ2-7; D gene uncertain. The V end was cut by 4 bases, the J end by 4 bases, with 14 bases between. Germline V gene data show CDR1 as GTSNPN and CDR2 as SVGIG (reference sequence). The CDR3 is 13 amino acids.

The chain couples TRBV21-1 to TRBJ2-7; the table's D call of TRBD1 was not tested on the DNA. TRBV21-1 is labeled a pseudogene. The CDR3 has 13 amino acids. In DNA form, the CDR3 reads TGTGCCAGCAGCAAAACGCCCTCAGGGGAGCAGTACTTC. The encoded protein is CASSKTPSGEQYF.

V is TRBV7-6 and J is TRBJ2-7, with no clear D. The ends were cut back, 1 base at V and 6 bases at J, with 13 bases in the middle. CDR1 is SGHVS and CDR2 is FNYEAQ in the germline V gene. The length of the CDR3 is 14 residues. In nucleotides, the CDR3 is TGTGCCAGCAGCTTAGAGCCCAGCGCCCCCGAGCAGTACTTC. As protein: CASSLEPSAPEQYF. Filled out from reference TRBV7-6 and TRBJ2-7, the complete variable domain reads GAGVSQSPRYKVTKRGQDVALRCDPISGHVSLYWYRQALGQGPEFLTYFNYEAQQDKSGLPNDRFSAERPEGSISTLTIQRTEQRDSAMYRCASSLEPSAPEQYFGPGTRLTVT.

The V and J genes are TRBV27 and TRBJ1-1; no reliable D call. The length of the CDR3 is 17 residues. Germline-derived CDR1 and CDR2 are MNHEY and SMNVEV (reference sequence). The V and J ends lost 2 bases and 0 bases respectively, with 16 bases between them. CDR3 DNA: TGTGCCAGCAGTTTAAGAAAGACGACGGAGATGAACACTGAAGCTTTCTTT. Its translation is CASSLRKTTEMNTEAFF.

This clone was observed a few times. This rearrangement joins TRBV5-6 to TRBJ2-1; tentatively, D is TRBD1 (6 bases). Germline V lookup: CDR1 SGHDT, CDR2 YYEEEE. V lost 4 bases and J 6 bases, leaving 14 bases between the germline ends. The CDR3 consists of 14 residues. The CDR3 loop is CASSPPMGANEQFF. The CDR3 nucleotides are TGTGCCAGCAGCCCCCCCATGGGGGCCAATGAGCAGTTCTTC.